This T cell receptor (beta chain) was recorded in a study of T cells in Graves' hyperthyroidism and ophthalmopathy. Study observations and caveats: Blood shared most expanded thyroid clonotypes above 0.001.

Exclusion of a patient resulted from uncontrolled infection, other autoimmune disease, pregnancy or lactation. From RNA transcripts, TCR beta CDR3 regions were amplified. First-round RT-PCR targeting the TCR CDR3 was performed with the HTBI primer set. MiXCR, run by TCRdb on the multiplex PCR reads, gives a single entry per CDR3 protein. Altogether 330,000 or so distinct CDR3 sequences are present, 15% to 20% being singletons, with the ten largest covering 35% to 45%. V was trimmed by 7 bases and J by 7 bases, leaving 13 bases between them. Per the germline V gene, CDR1 is SNHLY and CDR2 is FYNNEI. The CDR3 has 13 residues. Details on this clonotype: As yet, its antigen is unknown.

This receptor was identified in a man between 50 and 59 years old with Graves' ophthalmopathy. The rearrangement uses TRBV2 and TRBJ2-2; D not certain. The sequenced material came from blood. The CDR3 loop is CASIKGSGGELFF. The CDR3 coding sequence is TGTGCCAGCATCAAAGGGTCGGGCGGGGAGCTGTTTTTT. Full variable domain (remainder filled in from reference TRBV2 and TRBJ2-2): EPEVTQTPSHQVTQMGQEVILRCVPISNHLYFYWYRQILGQKVEFLVSFYNNEISEKSEIFDDQFSVERPDGSNFTLKIRSTKLEDSAMYFCASIKGSGGELFFGEGSRLTVL.